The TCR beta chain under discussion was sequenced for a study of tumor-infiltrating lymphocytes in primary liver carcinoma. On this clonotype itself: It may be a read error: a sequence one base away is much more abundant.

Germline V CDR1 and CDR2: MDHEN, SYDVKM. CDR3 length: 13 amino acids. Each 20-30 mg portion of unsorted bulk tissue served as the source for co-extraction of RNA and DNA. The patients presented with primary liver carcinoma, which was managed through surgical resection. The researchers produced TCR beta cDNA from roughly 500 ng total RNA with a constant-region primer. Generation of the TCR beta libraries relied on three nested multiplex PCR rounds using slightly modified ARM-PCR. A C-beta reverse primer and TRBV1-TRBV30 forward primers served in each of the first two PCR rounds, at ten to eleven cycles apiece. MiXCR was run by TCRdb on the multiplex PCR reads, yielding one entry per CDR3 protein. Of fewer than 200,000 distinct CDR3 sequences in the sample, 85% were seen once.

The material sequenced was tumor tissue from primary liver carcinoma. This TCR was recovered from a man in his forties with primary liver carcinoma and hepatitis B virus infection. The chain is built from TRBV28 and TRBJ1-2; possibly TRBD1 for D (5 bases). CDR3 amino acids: CVSSVRDGYGYTF. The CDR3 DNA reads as TGTGTCAGCAGTGTCCGGGACGGCTATGGCTACACCTTC.